These 18 T cell receptor beta chains came from one sample sequenced in a study of response to subunit inactivated influenza vaccine (dated by TCRdb to 2016 to 2019). Library creation used RT-PCR. Sequencer: Illumina HiSeq 2500. Using fastp at Q25 and MiXCR, TCRdb reprocessed the public reads and kept productive beta chains. Rows merge per CDR3 protein into single entries with the most common DNA and genes. The sample table contains roughly 500,000 distinct CDR3 sequences; only one count was recorded for approximately 17% of them. Over 2.5% of the sample rests with the top ten. Sequenced material: CD4+ T cells sorted from PBMCs, taken approximately 25 months after vaccination. The receptors here all came from a man between 50 and 69 years old who received an inactivated influenza vaccine. Donor details come from another sample of the same person, matched by shared clones.

The chain links TRBV3-1 to TRBJ2-5; 8 bases are shared with TRBD1. The germline V gene encodes CDR1 LGHDT and CDR2 YNNKEL (reference sequence). The V and J ends lost 4 bases and 4 bases, in that order; junction bases with no gene match: 5. This CDR3 contains 14 residues. The CDR3 bases are TGTGCCAGCAGCCCGACAGGGGTGACAGAGACCCAGTACTTC. Translating gives CASSPTGVTETQYF.

This clonotype was counted a few times. This chain joins TRBV7-2 and TRBJ1-5; 7 nucleotides align to TRBD1. The CDR3 sequence is 13 residues long. The trim removed 5 bases at V and 6 bases at J, leaving 4 bases unmatched. The germline gives CDR1 SGHTA, CDR2 FQGNSA. In DNA, the CDR3 is TGTGCCAGCAGCAATGACAGGGTTCAGCCCCAGCATTTT. This sequence encodes CASSNDRVQPQHF.

This clonotype was counted only a few times. V gene TRBV20-1 combines with J gene TRBJ2-1; 12 bases map to TRBD2. Trimming cost V 6 bases and J 3 bases; bases outside gene matches: 6. This CDR3 is 15 amino acids long. Per the germline V gene, CDR1 is DFQATT and CDR2 is SNEGSKA (reference sequence). CDR3 protein: CSAAGTSGFYNEQFF. The CDR3 DNA reads as TGCAGTGCAGCCGGGACTAGCGGGTTCTACAATGAGCAGTTCTTC.

The rearrangement uses TRBV20-1 and TRBJ2-3, with no clear D. V was clipped by 0 bases and J by 1 base, with 11 bases between them. The length of the CDR3 is 15 residues. CDR1 is DFQATT, CDR2 SNEGSKA, per germline (reference sequence). The CDR3, as DNA: TGCAGTGCTAGAGATATGGGCCTGGGCACAGATACGCAGTATTTT. This translates into CSARDMGLGTDTQYF.

The chain carries TRBV5-1 and TRBJ2-1; TRBD1 aligns across 7 bases. The CDR3 length is 15 residues. The germline V gene encodes CDR1 SGHRS and CDR2 YFSETQ. Trimming took 4 bases from V and 3 from J; bases not matched to a gene: 7. CDR3 protein: CASSMTGINYNEQFF. CDR3 nucleotides: TGCGCCAGCAGCATGACAGGGATAAACTACAATGAGCAGTTCTTC.

This clonotype was seen at least ten times. V and J are TRBV5-1 and TRBJ1-6, with D hard to call. Germline CDR1 SGHRS, CDR2 YFSETQ. This CDR3 has 15 amino acids. Trimming cost V 0 bases and J 7 bases, with 11 bases left between them. This CDR3 reads CASSLDVGSNSPLHF. The CDR3 DNA reads TGCGCCAGCAGCTTGGATGTTGGCAGCAATTCACCCCTCCACTTT. Full variable domain (remainder filled in from reference TRBV5-1 and TRBJ1-6): KAGVTQTPRYLIKTRGQQVTLSCSPISGHRSVSWYQQTPGQGLQFLFEYFSETQRNKGNFPGRFSGRQFSNSRSEMNVSTLELGDSALYLCASSLDVGSNSPLHFGNGTRLTVT.

This clonotype was observed a handful of times. The gene calls are TRBV29-1 and TRBJ1-2; D is possibly TRBD1 (5 bases). Trimming removed 5 bases from V and 0 bases from J, with 19 bases in between. Germline values: CDR1 SQVTM, CDR2 ANQGSEA. The CDR3 spans 16 residues. The DNA for the CDR3 is TGCAGCGTTAGAAACGGGCAGGGCATAGCTAACTATGGCTACACCTTC. This gives the protein CSVRNGQGIANYGYTF.

The chain is built from TRBV27 and TRBJ2-2; weak D call: TRBD2 (5 bases). V gave up 5 bases and J gave up 3 bases, with 10 bases separating them. CDR3 length: 14 residues. CDR1 and CDR2 from the germline V gene are MNHEY and SMNVEV (reference sequence). For the CDR3, the DNA is TGTGCCAGCAGTCCCGGGGTCTACACCGGGGAGCTGTTTTTT. This translates into CASSPGVYTGELFF.

This clonotype was counted many times. J is TRBJ1-2 and V is TRBV12-3 or TRBV12-4, with 7 bases matching TRBD1. The CDR3 contains 13 residues. V shed 7 bases and J 7 bases; nucleotides not matched to a gene: 9. The CDR3, as DNA: TGTGCCAGCACTAACACAGGGGACGGTGGCTACACCTTC. Translating gives CASTNTGDGGYTF.

The gene calls are TRBV20-1 and TRBJ2-7; TRBD1 matches 8 bases. Germline V gives CDR1 DFQATT, CDR2 SNEGSKA (reference sequence). The J segment lost 2 bases and the V segment lost 0 bases, leaving 6 bases of the junction unmatched. CDR3 size: 15 residues. The CDR3 DNA sequence: TGCAGTGCTAGAGATGGGGGGACAGGTACCTACGAGCAGTACTTC. Protein: CSARDGGTGTYEQYF.

The chain recombines TRBV28 with TRBJ2-2; D is uncertain. Trimming took off 7 bases at V and 0 bases at J, with 15 bases between the two ends. This CDR3 contains 16 residues. Germline loops: CDR1 MDHEN, CDR2 SYDVKM. CDR3 DNA: TGTGCCAGCACCCCCATCGGGCGATCGAACACCGGGGAGCTGTTTTTT. Its protein is CASTPIGRSNTGELFF.

This clonotype was observed a few times. The chain recombines TRBV7-9 with TRBJ2-3, with D possibly TRBD2 on 5 matching bases. CDR3 size: 15 residues. Germline lookup yields CDR1 SEHNR and CDR2 FQNEAQ (reference sequence). Trimming removed 3 bases at V and 1 base at J, with 11 bases between. The CDR3 sequence: CASSLGARGTDTQYF. DNA of the CDR3: TGTGCCAGCAGCTTGGGAGCGAGGGGCACAGATACGCAGTATTTT.

This clonotype was observed many times. The chain couples TRBV12-3 or TRBV12-4 to TRBJ1-2; D not certain. CDR3 size: 11 residues. Trimming took off 4 bases at V and 4 bases at J, with 4 bases between the two ends. CDR3 sequence (DNA): TGTGCCAGCAGTTACGGCTATGGCTACACCTTC. It encodes CASSYGYGYTF.

The chain combines TRBV5-5 with TRBJ2-1, with 7 bases fitting TRBD1. Trimming removed 0 bases from V and 5 bases from J; junction bases left unmatched: 5. This CDR3 has 15 amino acids. CDR1 is SGHKS and CDR2 is YYEKEE in the germline V gene (reference sequence). CDR3 in DNA: TGTGCCAGCAGCTTGGGACAGGGAGTTGACAATGAGCAGTTCTTC. Protein product: CASSLGQGVDNEQFF.

A few counts support this clonotype. The chain is built from TRBV20-1 and TRBJ2-1; 12 bases are a match to TRBD1. The length of the CDR3 is 15 residues. The V and J ends lost 1 base and 2 bases, in that order; junction bases with no gene match: 0. Germline CDR1 is DFQATT and CDR2 is SNEGSKA (reference sequence). In DNA, the CDR3 is TGCAGTGCTAGAGGGGACAGGGGGCCCTACAATGAGCAGTTCTTC. Translation gives CSARGDRGPYNEQFF.

This clonotype showed up just a few times. The chain recombines TRBV20-1 with TRBJ2-1; 9 bases agree with TRBD2. V trimming: 3 bases; J trimming: 2 bases; junction bases outside the gene matches: 5. The CDR3 extends over 15 amino acids. The germline V gene has CDR1 DFQATT and CDR2 SNEGSKA (reference sequence). The DNA for the CDR3 is TGCAGTGCTAGCCGTAGCGGGAGCGCCTACAATGAGCAGTTCTTC. The encoded protein is CSASRSGSAYNEQFF.

This clonotype has a handful of counts. J is TRBJ2-1 and V is TRBV21-1; the table's D gene call, TRBD1, was not cross checked with the DNA. TRBV21-1 is a pseudogene locus. The CDR3 totals 18 residues. The CDR3 sequence is CASSLAYLRDGIYNEQFF. CDR3 in DNA: TGTGCCAGCAGCCTAGCCTATCTCCGGGACGGTATCTACAATGAGCAGTTCTTC.

The chain links TRBV20-1 to TRBJ2-3; D not certain. The V and J ends lost 5 bases and 6 bases respectively, with 15 bases between them. The CDR3 length is 13 residues. Germline values: CDR1 DFQATT, CDR2 SNEGSKA (reference sequence). The CDR3 here is CSAGPGRSDTQYF. CDR3 coding DNA: TGCAGTGCTGGTCCCGGTAGGAGTGATACGCAGTATTTT.